The clone carrying this TCR beta chain was counted many times. The antigen remains unidentified. This specimen comes from a study of T-cell reconstitution after alpha-beta-depleted transplantation in children. Per germline, CDR1 DFQATT and CDR2 SNEGSKA (reference sequence). The CDR3 consists of 14 residues. V was shortened by 5 bases and J by 8 bases, with 19 bases between the two germline ends. General study results and limits: Roughly two months post-transplant, alpha-beta T cells reportedly originated from several hundred graft clones that had expanded. After one year, T-cell counts and TCRbeta diversity mostly came from new T cells. It was surviving recipient T cells and thymic progenitors that gave some patients high TCRbeta diversity at day 60.

Unique molecular identifiers were used in preparing the TCRbeta library. Each CDR3 protein gets one entry after TCRdb re-called the PCR reads with MiXCR. Among about 140,000 distinct CDR3 sequences listed, around 9% were seen once. Sample: PBMCs, mostly from graft donor cells, taken 180 days after TCRalphabeta/CD19-depleted stem cell transplant. The V and J genes are TRBV20-1 and TRBJ2-4; no clear D. The TCR comes from a female patient aged 2-9 years who had a stem cell transplant for congenital amegakaryocytic thrombocytopenia, so the T cells may come from the graft donor. The CDR3 region is CSASPVGSRDIQYF. The CDR3 DNA is TGCAGTGCTTCCCCCGTTGGTAGTAGGGACATTCAGTACTTC.